Listed below are T cell receptor beta chains from one sample, sequenced in a study of identical twins. Each CDR3 protein gets one entry after TCRdb re-called the 5' RACE reads with MiXCR. The repertoire holds roughly 200,000 distinct CDR3 sequences, with roughly 15% as singletons. In addition, the sample was reused for a study of T cells expressing NK-cell markers.

Sequenced sample: CD8+ T cells sorted from blood. The receptors were gathered from a woman under 30 in good health. CDR3s include the opening cysteine and the closing phenylalanine or tryptophan. D genes are given only for firm matches. Not every row has a clone size; where given, it reads once, few, many or a size class.

V gene: TRBV7-4; J gene: TRBJ1-5; clone size: NA; D gene: NA; CDR3 protein: CASSLAPAGSRYQHF; CDR3 DNA: TGTGCCAGCAGCTTAGCACCCGCAGGGTCGAGGTACCAGCATTTT
V gene: TRBV20-1; J gene: TRBJ2-1; clone size: few; D gene: TRBD1; CDR3 protein: CTLRDRTYNEQFF; CDR3 DNA: TGCACCTTGAGGGACAGGACTTACAATGAGCAGTTCTTC
V gene: TRBV19; J gene: TRBJ1-2; clone size: NA; D gene: NA; CDR3 protein: CASSNTDGQGRGYVGYTF; CDR3 DNA: TGTGCCAGTAGCAATACTGACGGGCAGGGTCGCGGGTATGTGGGCTACACCTTC
V gene: TRBV2; J gene: TRBJ1-1; clone size: NA; D gene: NA; CDR3 protein: CASIGGSDAFF; CDR3 DNA: TGTGCCAGCATCGGGGGCTCTGACGCTTTCTTT
V gene: TRBV6-5; J gene: TRBJ2-1; clone size: NA; D gene: NA; CDR3 protein: CASSYIFGGNNEQFF; CDR3 DNA: TGTGCCAGCAGTTATATTTTTGGAGGTAACAATGAGCAGTTCTTC
V gene: TRBV6-1; J gene: TRBJ2-7; clone size: NA; D gene: NA; CDR3 protein: CASSEVGGGYEQYF; CDR3 DNA: TGTGCCAGCAGTGAAGTCGGAGGGGGATACGAGCAGTACTTC
V gene: TRBV11-2; J gene: TRBJ1-2; clone size: NA; D gene: TRBD1; CDR3 protein: CASSTHDRDYGYTF; CDR3 DNA: TGTGCCAGCAGCACACATGACAGGGACTATGGCTACACCTTC
V gene: TRBV7-8; J gene: TRBJ2-1; clone size: many; D gene: NA; CDR3 protein: CASSRLRKAQFF; CDR3 DNA: TGTGCCAGCAGCCGGCTACGTAAGGCGCAGTTCTTC
V gene: TRBV7-9; J gene: TRBJ2-6; clone size: few; D gene: NA; CDR3 protein: CASSLDPGSGANVLTF; CDR3 DNA: TGTGCCAGCAGCCTAGACCCCGGCTCTGGGGCCAACGTCCTGACTTTC
V gene: TRBV20-1; J gene: TRBJ2-5; clone size: many; D gene: NA; CDR3 protein: CSARGPATKETQYF; CDR3 DNA: TGCAGTGCTAGGGGCCCAGCTACTAAGGAGACCCAGTACTTC
V gene: TRBV9; J gene: TRBJ2-6; clone size: NA; D gene: NA; CDR3 protein: CASSGNRVSDSLSGANVLTF; CDR3 DNA: TGTGCCAGCAGCGGAAACAGGGTTAGCGACTCTCTCTCTGGGGCCAACGTCCTGACTTTC
V gene: TRBV4-1; J gene: TRBJ1-1; clone size: few; D gene: NA; CDR3 protein: CASSQDGSLNTEAFF; CDR3 DNA: TGCGCCAGCAGCCAAGATGGCAGCCTGAACACTGAAGCTTTCTTT
V gene: TRBV6-5; J gene: TRBJ2-1; clone size: few; D gene: NA; CDR3 protein: CASSGLGNEQFF; CDR3 DNA: TGTGCCAGCAGTGGCTTGGGAAATGAGCAGTTCTTC
V gene: TRBV12-5; J gene: TRBJ2-5; clone size: NA; D gene: TRBD1; CDR3 protein: CASGLDRGETQYF; CDR3 DNA: TGTGCTAGTGGTTTGGACAGGGGTGAGACCCAGTACTTC
V gene: TRBV9; J gene: TRBJ2-7; clone size: NA; D gene: NA; CDR3 protein: CASSVDGREQYF; CDR3 DNA: TGTGCCAGCAGCGTAGATGGTAGGGAGCAGTACTTC
V gene: TRBV10-3; J gene: TRBJ2-1; clone size: NA; D gene: TRBD2; CDR3 protein: CAISGSAGVREQFF; CDR3 DNA: TGTGCCATCAGTGGGTCGGCGGGAGTTAGGGAGCAGTTCTTC
V gene: TRBV5-6; J gene: TRBJ2-1; clone size: few; D gene: NA; CDR3 protein: CASSEPGPSSYNEQFF; CDR3 DNA: TGTGCCAGCAGTGAGCCGGGACCTAGCTCCTACAATGAGCAGTTCTTC
V gene: TRBV5-5; J gene: TRBJ1-6; clone size: NA; D gene: NA; CDR3 protein: CASSVTGNSPLHF; CDR3 DNA: TGTGCCAGCAGTGTTACAGGGAATTCACCCCTCCACTTT
V gene: TRBV6-5; J gene: TRBJ2-7; clone size: NA; D gene: NA; CDR3 protein: CASSLPQERYEQYF; CDR3 DNA: TGTGCCAGCAGTTTGCCCCAGGAGAGGTACGAGCAGTACTTC